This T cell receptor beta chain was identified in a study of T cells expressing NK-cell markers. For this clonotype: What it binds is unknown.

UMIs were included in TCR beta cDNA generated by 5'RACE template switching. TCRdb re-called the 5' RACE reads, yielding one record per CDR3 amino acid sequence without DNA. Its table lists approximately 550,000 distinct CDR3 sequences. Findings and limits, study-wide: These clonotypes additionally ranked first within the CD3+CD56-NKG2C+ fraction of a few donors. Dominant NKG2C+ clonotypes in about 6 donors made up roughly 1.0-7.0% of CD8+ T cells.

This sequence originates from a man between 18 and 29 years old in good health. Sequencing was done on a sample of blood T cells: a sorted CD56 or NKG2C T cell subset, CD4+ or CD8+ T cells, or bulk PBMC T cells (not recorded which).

CDR3 in amino acids: CASSTRVNEKLFF. This chain joins TRBV11-2 and TRBJ1-4. The CDR3 is 13 amino acids. The germline V gene has CDR1 SGHAT and CDR2 FQNNGV. Full variable domain (outside the CDR3, taken from reference TRBV11-2 and TRBJ1-4): EAGVAQSPRYKIIEKRQSVAFWCNPISGHATLYWYQQILGQGPKLLIQFQNNGVVDDSQLPKDRFSAERLKGVDSTLKIQPAKLEDSAVYLCASSTRVNEKLFFGSGTQLSVL.